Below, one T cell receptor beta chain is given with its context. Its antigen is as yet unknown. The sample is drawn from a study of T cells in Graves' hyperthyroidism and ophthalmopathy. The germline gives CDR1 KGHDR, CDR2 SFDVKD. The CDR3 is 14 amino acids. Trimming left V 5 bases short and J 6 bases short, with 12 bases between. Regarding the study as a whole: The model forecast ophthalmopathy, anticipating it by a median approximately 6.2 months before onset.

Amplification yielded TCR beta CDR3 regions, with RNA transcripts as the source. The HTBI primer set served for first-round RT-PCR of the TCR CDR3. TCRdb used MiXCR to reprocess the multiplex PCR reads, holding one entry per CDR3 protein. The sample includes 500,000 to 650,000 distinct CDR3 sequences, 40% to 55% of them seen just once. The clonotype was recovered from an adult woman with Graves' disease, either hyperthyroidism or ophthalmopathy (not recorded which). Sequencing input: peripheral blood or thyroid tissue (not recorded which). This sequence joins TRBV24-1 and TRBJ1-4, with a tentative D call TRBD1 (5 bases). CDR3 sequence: CATSARADDEKLFF. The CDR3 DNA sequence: TGTGCCACCAGTGCCAGGGCGGACGATGAAAAACTGTTTTTT.